This is a list of T cell receptor beta chains from one sample in a study of identical twins. TCRdb used MiXCR to reprocess the 5' RACE reads, holding one entry per CDR3 protein. The table has hundreds of thousands of distinct CDR3 sequences, about 20% seen once. The sample was also linked to a second study, of T cells expressing NK-cell markers.

What was sequenced was PBMCs. These receptors came from a woman aged 18-29 years in good health. The CDR3 runs from the conserved cysteine through the conserved F or W. A D gene is named only where the DNA matches it firmly. The listing skips clone size in some rows; elsewhere it reads once, few, many or a size class.

J,V,size,D,CDR3,DNA
TRBJ2-7,TRBV20-1,-,-,CSADQAPSTYEQYF,TGCAGTGCGGATCAGGCCCCGAGTACCTACGAGCAGTACTTC
TRBJ2-1,TRBV13,-,-,CASSWGTGTHNEQFF,TGTGCCAGCAGCTGGGGAACAGGGACTCACAATGAGCAGTTCTTC
TRBJ2-1,TRBV5-1,few,-,CASSSQLVGGAHYF,TGCGCCAGCAGCTCGCAGCTTGTTGGGGGTGCTCACTACTTC
TRBJ2-1,TRBV7-8,-,-,CASTAINEQFF,TGTGCCAGCACCGCCATAAATGAGCAGTTCTTC
TRBJ2-5,TRBV10-3,few,TRBD2,CAISGKAGFQETQYF,TGTGCCATCAGTGGGAAAGCGGGATTCCAAGAGACCCAGTACTTC
TRBJ1-1,TRBV15,many,TRBD1,CATSRLGQAVGTEAFF,TGTGCCACCAGCAGACTTGGACAGGCGGTGGGAACTGAAGCTTTCTTT
TRBJ2-1,TRBV24-1,few,-,CATSDQGWDEQFF,TGTGCCACCAGTGATCAGGGGTGGGATGAGCAGTTCTTC
TRBJ2-7,TRBV21-1,few,-,CASSKGAGDSYEQYF,TGTGCCAGCAGCAAAGGGGCCGGAGATTCCTACGAGCAGTACTTC
TRBJ1-5,TRBV12-3/TRBV12-4,-,-,CASSLESPSGNQPQHF,TGTGCCAGCAGTTTGGAAAGCCCTAGTGGCAATCAGCCCCAGCATTTT
TRBJ2-1,TRBV12-3/TRBV12-4,few,-,CASTLDTDEQFF,TGTGCCAGCACCCTCGACACAGATGAGCAGTTCTTC
TRBJ2-1,TRBV6-2/TRBV6-3,few,-,CASSYLGGIGEQFF,TGTGCCAGCAGTTACCTGGGGGGTATCGGCGAGCAGTTCTTC
TRBJ2-2,TRBV27,few,TRBD2,CASSLSSGGAGELFF,TGTGCCAGCAGTTTATCATCCGGGGGGGCCGGGGAGCTGTTTTTT
TRBJ2-2,TRBV7-7,few,TRBD1,CASSSTGISTGELFF,TGTGCCAGCAGCTCGACAGGGATTTCCACCGGGGAGCTGTTTTTT
TRBJ1-5,TRBV20-1,few,-,CSARVNSNQPQHF,TGCAGTGCTAGAGTCAATAGCAATCAGCCCCAGCATTTT
TRBJ2-7,TRBV5-6,-,-,CASSVGSGDEQYF,TGTGCCAGCTCCGTCGGGTCGGGCGACGAGCAGTACTTC
TRBJ2-7,TRBV29-1,few,TRBD1,CSVPGTGMGEQYF,TGCAGCGTGCCGGGGACAGGGATGGGCGAGCAGTACTTC
TRBJ1-1,TRBV29-1,-,-,CSALSGRGEAFF,TGCAGCGCTTTGTCAGGGAGGGGTGAAGCTTTCTTT
TRBJ2-3,TRBV12-5,-,TRBD1,CASGSGTGSDTQYF,TGTGCTAGTGGTTCGGGGACAGGGTCAGATACGCAGTATTTT
TRBJ2-7,TRBV29-1,-,-,CSVEFESPYEQYF,TGCAGCGTTGAATTCGAGTCCCCCTACGAGCAGTACTTC
TRBJ1-1,TRBV7-9,once,-,CASSGAAGPAEAFF,TGTGCCAGCAGCGGTGCGGCGGGCCCAGCTGAAGCTTTCTTT
TRBJ2-3,TRBV6-5,-,-,CASTLFDTQYF,TGTGCCAGCACCTTGTTTGATACGCAGTATTTT
TRBJ2-7,TRBV9,many,-,CASSVGGGTYEQYF,TGTGCCAGCAGCGTAGGGGGAGGTACCTACGAGCAGTACTTC
TRBJ2-2,TRBV10-3,-,TRBD1,CAISERPGQGNTGELFF,TGTGCCATCAGTGAGAGGCCGGGACAGGGAAACACCGGGGAGCTGTTTTTT
TRBJ1-6,TRBV15,-,-,CATSRDRGPSPLHF,TGTGCCACCAGCAGAGATCGGGGGCCTTCACCCCTCCACTTT
TRBJ1-6,TRBV5-5,few,TRBD1,CASRWDRGNSPLHF,TGTGCCAGCAGATGGGACAGGGGGAATTCACCCCTCCACTTT
TRBJ1-2,TRBV6-5,few,TRBD1,CASSSNRGSNNGYTF,TGTGCCAGCAGTTCAAACAGGGGAAGCAACAATGGCTACACCTTC
TRBJ2-7,TRBV6-5,few,-,CASSLGRRDEQYF,TGTGCCAGCAGTTTGGGTAGGAGGGACGAGCAGTACTTC
TRBJ2-1,TRBV7-7,few,TRBD2,CASSFGLAEYNEQFF,TGTGCCAGCAGCTTTGGGCTAGCGGAATACAATGAGCAGTTCTTC
TRBJ1-3,TRBV7-2,few,-,CASSPQRELSGNTIYF,TGTGCCAGCAGCCCTCAGAGGGAGCTCTCTGGAAACACCATATATTTT
TRBJ2-2,TRBV9,few,TRBD1,CASSVVQGHTGELFF,TGTGCCAGCAGCGTTGTACAGGGGCACACCGGGGAGCTGTTTTTT
TRBJ1-1,TRBV4-2,-,-,CASSQEFLREEAFF,TGTGCCAGCAGCCAAGAATTCCTCCGGGAAGAAGCTTTCTTT
TRBJ2-7,TRBV5-1,-,-,CASSSQGSPYEQYF,TGCGCCAGCAGCTCGCAGGGGTCACCCTACGAGCAGTACTTC
TRBJ2-5,TRBV5-4,-,TRBD2,CASSVSGGGGETQYF,TGTGCCAGCAGCGTTAGCGGGGGGGGAGGTGAGACCCAGTACTTC
TRBJ2-5,TRBV10-2,few,TRBD2,CASSTSGGLQETQYF,TGCGCCAGCTCCACAAGCGGGGGATTACAAGAGACCCAGTACTTC
TRBJ2-7,TRBV27,few,-,CASATSFGEQYF,TGTGCCAGCGCCACCTCCTTCGGAGAGCAGTACTTC
TRBJ2-7,TRBV4-3,-,-,CASSQEPRSEQYF,TGCGCCAGCAGCCAAGAGCCCAGGAGCGAGCAGTACTTC
TRBJ2-5,TRBV7-9,-,-,CASERETQYF,TGTGCCAGCGAGAGAGAGACCCAGTACTTC
TRBJ2-7,TRBV20-1,few,-,CSANTGRTEQYF,TGCAGTGCTAATACAGGTCGCACCGAGCAGTACTTC
TRBJ2-1,TRBV7-2,-,TRBD2,CASSFLVREDEQFF,TGTGCCAGCAGCTTCCTCGTCCGGGAGGATGAGCAGTTCTTC
TRBJ2-1,TRBV20-1,-,-,CSARPLAPSYNEQFF,TGCAGTGCTAGACCTCTAGCGCCCTCCTACAATGAGCAGTTCTTC
TRBJ1-2,TRBV10-3,few,-,CTTLAGGNTF,TGTACAACACTCGCGGGGGGGAACACCTTC
TRBJ2-6,TRBV6-5,-,-,CASSYPSGVGANVLTF,TGTGCCAGCAGTTACCCCTCGGGGGTTGGGGCCAACGTCCTGACTTTC
TRBJ1-1,TRBV6-1,few,-,CASTPQYTEAFF,TGTGCCAGCACTCCCCAGTACACTGAAGCTTTCTTT
TRBJ2-3,TRBV5-6,few,TRBD2,CASSPYLAGGTDTQYF,TGTGCCAGCAGCCCGTATCTAGCGGGTGGTACAGATACGCAGTATTTT
TRBJ2-2,TRBV6-2/TRBV6-3,few,-,CASRTGRDTGELFF,TGTGCCAGCCGGACAGGGAGGGACACCGGGGAGCTGTTTTTT
TRBJ2-2,TRBV30,-,TRBD1,CAWDPGTGETGELFF,TGTGCCTGGGACCCCGGGACAGGGGAGACCGGGGAGCTGTTTTTT
TRBJ2-1,TRBV27,few,TRBD2,CASSFGPSGRAMEQFF,TGTGCCAGCAGTTTCGGCCCTAGCGGGAGGGCCATGGAGCAGTTCTTC
TRBJ2-7,TRBV7-6,-,-,CASSLGGGAAYEQYF,TGTGCCAGCAGCTTAGGTGGCGGGGCAGCCTACGAGCAGTACTTC